What follows describes a single T cell receptor (beta chain). Antigen unknown. CDR3 size: 17 residues. V shed 0 bases, J shed 6 bases, and the junction held 10 bases outside the gene matches. Germline lookup yields CDR1 LGHNA and CDR2 YSLEER. The data are from a study of cytomegalovirus exposure and HLA in healthy donors. Findings and limits, study-wide: The authors judged a highly shared variant cluster likely a sequencing artifact. Researchers catalogued some 160 TCR beta chains as cytomegalovirus-associated. A few V segments could not be told apart, such as TRBV6-2 and TRBV6-3, and were left out.

The PCR ran on 60 Vbeta and 13 Jbeta primers. The assay was immunoSEQ multiplex PCR, and TCRdb's table has in-frame clones only and misses some. The sample has nearly 110,000 clones, 65% to 85% seen once. Each of the donors was a healthy bone marrow donor. V is TRBV4-3 and J is TRBJ2-4; 8 bases line up with TRBD1. The sequence derives from a male donor in good health and CMV-seropositive. Sequenced material: PBMCs. In nucleotides, the CDR3 is TGCGCCAGCAGCCAAGAGCCCGTGACAGGGGTGGGAAACATTCAGTACTTC. This encodes CASSQEPVTGVGNIQYF.